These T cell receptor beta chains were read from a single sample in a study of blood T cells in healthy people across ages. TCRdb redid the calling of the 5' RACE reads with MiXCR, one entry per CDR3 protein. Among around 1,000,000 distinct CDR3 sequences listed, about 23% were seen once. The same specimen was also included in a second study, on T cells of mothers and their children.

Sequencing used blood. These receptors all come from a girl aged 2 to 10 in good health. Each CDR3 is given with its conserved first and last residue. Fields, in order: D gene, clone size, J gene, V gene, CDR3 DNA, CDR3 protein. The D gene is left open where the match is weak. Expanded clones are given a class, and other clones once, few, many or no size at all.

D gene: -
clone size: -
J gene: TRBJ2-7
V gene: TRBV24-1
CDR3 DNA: TGTGCCACCAGTGATTTGAACACAGATTTCTACGAGCAGTACTTC
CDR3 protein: CATSDLNTDFYEQYF

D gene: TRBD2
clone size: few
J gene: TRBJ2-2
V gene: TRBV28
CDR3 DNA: TGTGCCAGCAGGCCGACTAGCGGGAGCCTGAGTGGGGAGCTGTTTTTT
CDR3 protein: CASRPTSGSLSGELFF

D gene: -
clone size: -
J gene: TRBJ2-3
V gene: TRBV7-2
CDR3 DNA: TGTGCCAGCAGCTTGGTCCCTAGTTGGGAGGTGGCAGATACGCAGTATTTT
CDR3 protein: CASSLVPSWEVADTQYF

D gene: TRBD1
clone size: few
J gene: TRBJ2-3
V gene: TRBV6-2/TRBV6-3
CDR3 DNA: TGTGCCAGCACCCCGATGAGGACAGGGGTCACAGATACGCAGTATTTT
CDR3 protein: CASTPMRTGVTDTQYF

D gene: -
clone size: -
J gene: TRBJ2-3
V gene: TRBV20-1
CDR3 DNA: TGCAGTGCCCATCCCAGCCCCTTGGATACGCAGTATTTT
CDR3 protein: CSAHPSPLDTQYF

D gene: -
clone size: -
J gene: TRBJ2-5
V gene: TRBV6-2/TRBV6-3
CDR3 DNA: TGTGCCAGCAGAACGGCGAACCAAGAGACCCAGTACTTC
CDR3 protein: CASRTANQETQYF

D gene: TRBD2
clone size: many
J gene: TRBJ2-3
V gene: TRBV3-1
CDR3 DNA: TGTGCCAGCAGCCTTCTGACTAGCCCCTCAGATACGCAGTATTTT
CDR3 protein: CASSLLTSPSDTQYF

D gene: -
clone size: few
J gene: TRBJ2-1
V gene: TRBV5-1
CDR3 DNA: TGCGCCAGCAGCTTGGATCCGAGGGGCCTCAATGAGCAGTTCTTC
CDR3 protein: CASSLDPRGLNEQFF

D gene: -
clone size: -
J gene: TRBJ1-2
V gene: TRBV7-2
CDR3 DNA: TGTGCCAGCAGCTTAGCATACGTTGGCTATGGCTACACCTTC
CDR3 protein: CASSLAYVGYGYTF

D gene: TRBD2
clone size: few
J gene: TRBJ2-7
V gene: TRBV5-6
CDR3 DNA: TGTGCCAGCAGCTTGGGGACTAGCGGGGGGGCCGACGAGCAGTACTTC
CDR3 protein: CASSLGTSGGADEQYF

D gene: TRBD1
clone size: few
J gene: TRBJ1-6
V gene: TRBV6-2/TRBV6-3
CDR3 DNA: TGTGCCAGCAGGCCCCCGACAGGGCCAAATTCACCCCTCCACTTT
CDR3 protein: CASRPPTGPNSPLHF

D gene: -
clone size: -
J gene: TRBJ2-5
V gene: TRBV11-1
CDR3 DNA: TGTGCCAGCAGCCGGGGCGGTTTCTCACAAGAGACCCAGTACTTC
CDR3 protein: CASSRGGFSQETQYF

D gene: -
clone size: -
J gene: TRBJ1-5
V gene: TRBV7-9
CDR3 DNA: TGTTCCAGCAGTGGGGCACCCGATTTTCAGCCCCAGCATTTT
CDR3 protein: CSSSGAPDFQPQHF

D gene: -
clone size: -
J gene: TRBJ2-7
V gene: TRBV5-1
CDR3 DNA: TGCGCCAGCAGCTTCACTAGATACGAGCAGTACTTC
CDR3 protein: CASSFTRYEQYF

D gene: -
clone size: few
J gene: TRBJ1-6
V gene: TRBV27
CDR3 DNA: TGTGCCAGCAGTTCGAAAAACAGGCGCTTCACCCTCCACTTT
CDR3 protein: CASSSKNRRFTLHF

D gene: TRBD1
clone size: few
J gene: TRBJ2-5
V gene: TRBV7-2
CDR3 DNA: TGTGCCAGCAGCCCGAAAGGGGGCAGAGAGACCCAGTACTTC
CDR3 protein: CASSPKGGRETQYF

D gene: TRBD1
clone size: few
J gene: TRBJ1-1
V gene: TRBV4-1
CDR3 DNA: TGCGCCAGCAGCCAAACAGGGGCGAACACTGAAGCTTTCTTT
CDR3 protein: CASSQTGANTEAFF

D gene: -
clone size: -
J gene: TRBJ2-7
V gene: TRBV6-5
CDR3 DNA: TGTGCCAGCAGCCTGGACCGTCGCGAGCAGTACTTC
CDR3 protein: CASSLDRREQYF

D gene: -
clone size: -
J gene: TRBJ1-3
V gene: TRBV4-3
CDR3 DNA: TGCGCCAGCAGCCATTCAACAGGGTGGGTGGACACCATATATTTT
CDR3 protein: CASSHSTGWVDTIYF

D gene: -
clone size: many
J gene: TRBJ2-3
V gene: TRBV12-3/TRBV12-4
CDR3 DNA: TGTGCCAGCGAACAGGCAGATACGCAGTATTTT
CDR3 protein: CASEQADTQYF

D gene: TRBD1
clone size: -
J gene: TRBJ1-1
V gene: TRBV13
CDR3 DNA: TGTGCCAGCAGCGGACAGGGTGTGAACACTGAAGCTTTCTTT
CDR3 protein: CASSGQGVNTEAFF

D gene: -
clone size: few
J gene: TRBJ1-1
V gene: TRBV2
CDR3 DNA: TGTGGCTCGGGGGATTGGGACACTGAAGCTTTCTTT
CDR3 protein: CGSGDWDTEAFF

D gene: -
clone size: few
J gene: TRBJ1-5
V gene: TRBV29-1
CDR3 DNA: TGCAGCGCCGGACAGACGAATCAGCCCCAGCATTTT
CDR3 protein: CSAGQTNQPQHF

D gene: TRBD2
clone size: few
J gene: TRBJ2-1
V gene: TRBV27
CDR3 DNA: TGTGCCAGCAGTTCCTCTATGCAGCGGGAGACCCTCGATGAGCAGTTCTTC
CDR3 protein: CASSSSMQRETLDEQFF

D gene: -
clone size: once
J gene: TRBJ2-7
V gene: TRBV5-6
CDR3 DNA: TGTGCCAGCAGAAGGACAAACTACGAGCAGTACTTC
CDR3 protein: CASRRTNYEQYF

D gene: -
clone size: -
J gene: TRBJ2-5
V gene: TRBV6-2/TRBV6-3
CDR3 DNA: TGTGCCAGCAGCTACAGAGTCTCTACTACCCGAGGGGAGACCCAGTACTTC
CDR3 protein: CASSYRVSTTRGETQYF

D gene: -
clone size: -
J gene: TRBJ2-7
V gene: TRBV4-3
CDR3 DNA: TGCGCCAGCAGCCAATTCTACGGGACCGCCTACGAGCAGTACTTC
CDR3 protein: CASSQFYGTAYEQYF

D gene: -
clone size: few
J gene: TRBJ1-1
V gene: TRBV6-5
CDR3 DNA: TGTGCCAGCAGCCGTGTTAACACTGAACCTTTCTTT
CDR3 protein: CASSRVNTEPFF

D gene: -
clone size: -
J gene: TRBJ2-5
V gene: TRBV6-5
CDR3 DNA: TGTGCCAACAGTTACCGGGGGAGCGGGCAAGAGACCCAGTACTTC
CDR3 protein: CANSYRGSGQETQYF

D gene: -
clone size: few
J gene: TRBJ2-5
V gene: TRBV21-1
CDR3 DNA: TGTGCCAGCAGCAAGAGGGGCAAGCGGGGCCTTCATGAGACCCAGTACTTC
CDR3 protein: CASSKRGKRGLHETQYF

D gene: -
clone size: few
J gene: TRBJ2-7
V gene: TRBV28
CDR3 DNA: TGTGCCAGCATGTCCGGCGGGTACGAGCAGTACTTC
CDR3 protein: CASMSGGYEQYF

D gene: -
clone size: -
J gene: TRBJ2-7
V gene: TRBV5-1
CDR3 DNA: TGCGCCAGCAGCCCCGGTGTGGTAGGGGACGAGCAGTACTTC
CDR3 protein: CASSPGVVGDEQYF

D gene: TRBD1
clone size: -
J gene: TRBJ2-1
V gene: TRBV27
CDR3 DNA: TGTGCCAGCAGCTGGAACAGGGGTAACAATGAGCAGTTCTTC
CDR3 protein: CASSWNRGNNEQFF

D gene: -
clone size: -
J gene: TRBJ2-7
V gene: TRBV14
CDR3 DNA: TGTGCCAGCAGTCCCTGGGGCCTCTACGAGCAGTACTTC
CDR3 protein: CASSPWGLYEQYF

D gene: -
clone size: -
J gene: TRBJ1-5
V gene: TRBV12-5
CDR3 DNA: TGTGCTAGTGGTTTGATGCTGGTCGGTGGGAATCAGCCCCAGCATTTT
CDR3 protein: CASGLMLVGGNQPQHF